The 15 T cell receptor beta chains listed next were all sequenced from one sample in a study of CD8 T cells in ankylosing spondylitis. A single record per CDR3 protein comes from TCRdb applying MiXCR to the 5' RACE reads. The sample has about 240,000 distinct CDR3 sequences; about 10% are singletons. Sequencing input: blood, either unsorted or a sorted T cell fraction (not recorded which). These receptors all stem from a male donor with ankylosing spondylitis or in good health (not recorded which).

This clonotype was observed a few times. This chain joins TRBV6-1 and TRBJ1-5; 7 positions match TRBD1. The CDR3 length is 18 residues. V lost 6 bases, J lost 0 bases, and 14 bases stayed unmatched. Germline CDR1 reads MNHNS; CDR2 reads SASEGT. CDR3 sequence (DNA): TGTGCCAGCAGCTCTTCAGGGGGATATCACGGTAGCAATCAGCCCCAGCATTTT. Its translation: CASSSSGGYHGSNQPQHF.

This clonotype was found many times. The V gene is TRBV20-1, the J gene TRBJ2-5, with D maybe TRBD2 (6 bases). Trimming took 0 bases from V and 4 from J, leaving 12 bases between them. Germline V gives CDR1 DFQATT, CDR2 SNEGSKA (reference sequence). This CDR3 is built from 14 residues. The CDR3 nucleotides are TGCAGTGCTAGAGATATGGGGGGACGAGAGACCCAGTACTTC. It encodes CSARDMGGRETQYF.

The chain combines TRBV6-2 or TRBV6-3 with TRBJ2-7; 8 bases line up with TRBD1. V lost 8 bases and J lost 0; bases outside the gene matches: 6. The CDR3 is 14 amino acids. Germline lookup yields CDR1 MNHEY and CDR2 SVGEGT. DNA for the CDR3: TGTGCCAGCGGTGACAGGGGCAGCTCCTACGAGCAGTACTTC. This translates into CASGDRGSSYEQYF.

This clonotype has at least ten counts. V and J are TRBV5-1 and TRBJ2-3; D unclear. Germline V CDR1 and CDR2: SGHRS, YFSETQ. V lost 0 bases and J lost 8, with 7 bases in between. This CDR3 has 12 residues. DNA for the CDR3: TGCGCCAGCAGCTTGGCATGGGGTACGCAGTATTTT. Its protein product is CASSLAWGTQYF.

This clonotype showed up many times. The chain carries TRBV28 and TRBJ2-7; D call uncertain. Germline V gene data show CDR1 as MDHEN and CDR2 as SYDVKM. This CDR3 region has 12 residues. Trimming took off 7 bases at V and 1 base at J, with 8 bases between the two ends. This chain's CDR3 is CASISGSYEQYF. The DNA of the CDR3 is TGTGCCAGCATTTCAGGATCCTACGAGCAGTACTTC.

This clonotype was observed at least ten times. The gene calls are TRBV15 and TRBJ1-5; no clear D gene. Germline CDR1 is LNHNV and CDR2 is YYDKDF (reference sequence). The CDR3 spans 14 residues. Trimming took off 5 bases at V and 2 bases at J, with 10 bases between the two ends. As DNA, the CDR3 is TGTGCCACCAGCCTAAGCCTGGGCAATCAGCCCCAGCATTTT. Its protein product is CATSLSLGNQPQHF.

This clonotype occurred many times. This chain joins TRBV5-1 and TRBJ1-6; tentative D call: TRBD1 (5 bases). Trimming shortened V by 0 bases and J by 0 bases, and 13 bases separated the two germline ends. The germline gives CDR1 SGHRS, CDR2 YFSETQ. This CDR3 is built from 18 residues. DNA of the CDR3: TGCGCCAGCAGCTTGGTTGGGACCTCAAGCTCCTATAATTCACCCCTCCACTTT. Protein product: CASSLVGTSSSYNSPLHF.

The gene calls are TRBV5-1 and TRBJ2-1, with TRBD1 identical over 8 bases. The V gene's germline CDR1 is SGHRS and CDR2 YFSETQ. V lost 3 bases, J lost 0 bases, and 5 bases stayed unmatched. The CDR3 loop spans 16 amino acids. The CDR3 is CASSYPGQGSYNEQFF. The CDR3 DNA reads TGCGCCAGCAGCTACCCAGGACAGGGCTCCTACAATGAGCAGTTCTTC.

Many counts were recorded for this clonotype. The chain uses TRBV5-1 and TRBJ2-2; D tentatively reads TRBD1 or TRBD2 (6 bases each). This CDR3 spans 15 amino acids. Trimming shortened V by 4 bases and J by 0 bases, and 10 bases separated the two germline ends. Germline values: CDR1 SGHRS, CDR2 YFSETQ. As DNA, the CDR3 is TGCGCCAGCAGCGGGGGGCGGGCGAACACCGGGGAGCTGTTTTTT. Translation: CASSGGRANTGELFF.

This clonotype was detected ten times or more. The chain is built from TRBV28 and TRBJ1-2, with D uncertain. The germline gives CDR1 MDHEN, CDR2 SYDVKM. The CDR3 has 12 residues. Trimming removed 4 bases at V and 5 bases at J, with 8 bases between. The CDR3 DNA follows: TGTGCCAGCAGTTCCCCAAGTTATGGCTACACCTTC. It is translated as CASSSPSYGYTF.

This clonotype has just a few counts. This sequence joins TRBV6-4 and TRBJ2-1; 7 bases are shared with TRBD2. Trimming took 3 bases from V and 6 from J; bases not matched to a gene: 8. The CDR3 has 15 residues. The germline V gene has CDR1 MRHNA and CDR2 SNTAGT. CDR3 protein: CASSEGAGEGNEQFF. The DNA for the CDR3 is TGTGCCAGCAGTGAAGGGGCGGGAGAGGGCAATGAGCAGTTCTTC.

This clonotype occurred a few times. The chain carries TRBV5-1 and TRBJ2-3; 8 nucleotides align to TRBD2. This CDR3 is built from 15 residues. The germline V gene has CDR1 SGHRS and CDR2 YFSETQ. After removal of 4 bases from V and 8 bases from J, the junction contained 12 bases not matched to a gene. The CDR3 nucleotides read TGCGCCAGCAGCACCGGGGGGGAGAGACGTCTTACGCAGTATTTT. Amino acids: CASSTGGERRLTQYF. The entire variable domain, with the rest obtained from reference TRBV5-1 and TRBJ2-3, is as follows: KAGVTQTPRYLIKTRGQQVTLSCSPISGHRSVSWYQQTPGQGLQFLFEYFSETQRNKGNFPGRFSGRQFSNSRSEMNVSTLELGDSALYLCASSTGGERRLTQYFGPGTRLTVL.

This clonotype was observed once. This may stem from a read error, because a much larger clone lies one nucleotide away. V and J are TRBV28 and TRBJ2-7; the D gene is possibly TRBD2 (5 bases). Per the germline V gene, CDR1 is MDHEN and CDR2 is SYDVKM. With 6 bases removed from V and 6 bases from J, the gap between germline ends came to 24 bases. The CDR3 totals 16 residues. For the CDR3, the DNA is TGTGCCAGCAGCACTACTGGGTTCGTCTCGGACTGCGAGCAGTACTTC. Its translation: CASSTTGFVSDCEQYF.

This clonotype showed up many times. CDR3 in DNA: TGCGCCAGCAGCTTCGGGACGCAAGACACTGAAGCTTTCTTT. As protein: CASSFGTQDTEAFF. The chain combines TRBV5-1 with TRBJ1-1; D may be TRBD1 (5 bases). The CDR3 has 14 residues. CDR1 is SGHRS and CDR2 is YFSETQ in the germline V gene. V lost 2 bases and J 3 bases, leaving 11 bases between the germline ends.

This chain joins TRBV20-1 and TRBJ2-3, with 9 bases aligning to TRBD2. The CDR3 has 16 amino acids. V was pared by 2 bases and J by 1 base, with 7 bases of the junction left unmatched. Germline V CDR1 and CDR2: DFQATT, SNEGSKA (reference sequence). CDR3 sequence: CSARPLGGRGTDTQYF. In DNA, the CDR3 is TGCAGTGCTAGACCTCTCGGCGGGAGGGGCACAGATACGCAGTATTTT.